The 22 T cell receptor beta chains below come from one sample, sequenced in a study of OX40 agonist ivuxolimab in advanced cancers. Library preparation employed the immunoSEQ multiplex PCR assay. The table was pulled from immuneACCESS by TCRdb, which kept in-frame rearrangements only. Such tables lose some clones; where checked, under half of the loss comes from unresolved V genes, and the rest has no known cause. Within this sample are approximately 58,000 clones, with 80% to 90% of them counted one time only. The ten most abundant clones make up about 5.1% of the sample. Material: CD4+ or CD8+ T cells sorted from blood, obtained in a trial of the OX40 agonist ivuxolimab. The receptors shown here come from an adult with an advanced solid tumor such as melanoma, head and neck, liver or kidney cancer.

J is TRBJ2-3 and V is TRBV15, with D unclear. V gave up 7 bases and J gave up 1 base, with 15 bases separating them. The germline CDR1 and CDR2 sequences are LNHNV and YYDKDF (reference sequence). The CDR3 runs to 15 residues. CDR3 nucleotide sequence: TGTGCCACCACCCCCCAAGAGAGACGCACAGATACGCAGTATTTT. Translated: CATTPQERRTDTQYF.

The chain employs TRBV6-4 and TRBJ2-6; 7 nucleotides agree with TRBD1. Germline values: CDR1 MRHNA, CDR2 SNTAGT. This CDR3 spans 15 amino acids. J lost 1 base, V lost 9 bases, and 6 bases had no gene match. The DNA for the CDR3 is TGTGCCAGTTCAGAGGGGGCGTCTGGGGCCAACGTCCTGACTTTC. As protein: CASSEGASGANVLTF.

The chain carries TRBV29-1 and TRBJ1-3, with D possibly being TRBD1 (6 bases). Trimming took 8 bases from V and 0 from J, leaving 8 bases between them. The length of the CDR3 is 12 residues. CDR1 is SQVTM, CDR2 ANQGSEA, per germline. CDR3 amino acids: CSYRVSGNTIYF. Written as DNA, the CDR3 is TGCAGCTACAGGGTCTCTGGAAACACCATATATTTT.

Turning to this clone: The junction shows a germline mismatch at one end, possibly a read error. The chain has TRBV5-4 and TRBJ1-2; 7 nucleotides match TRBD1. The germline gives CDR1 SGHNT, CDR2 YYREEE (reference sequence). The CDR3 has 12 amino acids. The CDR3 is CASSLPLGQRFF. In nucleotides, the CDR3 is TGTGCCAGCAGCTTACCTTTGGGACAGCGCTTCTTC.

The chain links TRBV6-5 to TRBJ2-7; D unresolved. The CDR3 has 12 residues. V shed 3 bases and J shed 3 bases, with 6 bases lying between them. CDR1 is MNHEY, CDR2 SVGAGI, per germline. CDR3 bases: TGTGCCAGCAGTTATAGGGTCTACGAGCAGTACTTC. The encoded protein is CASSYRVYEQYF.

Here the CDR3 DNA reads TGTGCCAGCAGTTTAGCCGGACGGCCGGATGAAGCTTTCTTT. Residues: CASSLAGRPDEAFF. The V call is TRBV27, the J call TRBJ1-1; no definite D call. V lost 2 bases to trimming and J lost 7 bases, with 14 bases between them. This CDR3 comprises 14 residues. In germline, CDR1 is MNHEY, CDR2 SMNVEV (reference sequence).

The chain employs TRBV28 and TRBJ2-3; tentative D call: TRBD2 (5 bases). Looked up from germline, CDR1 is MDHEN and CDR2 is SYDVKM. The V gene lost 6 bases and the J gene lost 5 bases, with 18 bases spanning the gap. The CDR3 totals 15 residues. CDR3 DNA sequence: TGTGCCAGCAGCCTCAGAGGGATATCTAGAGATACGCAGTATTTT. This gives the protein CASSLRGISRDTQYF.

A few counts support this clone. The chain uses TRBV19 and TRBJ2-7, with D perhaps assigned TRBD1 or TRBD2 (6 bases each). This CDR3 contains 14 residues. Germline loops: CDR1 LNHDA, CDR2 SQIVND (reference sequence). Trimming shortened V by 3 bases and J by 2 bases, and 11 bases separated the two germline ends. DNA for the CDR3: TGTGCCAGTAGTATCAGGGGCGGGACCTACGAGCAGTACTTC. It specifies CASSIRGGTYEQYF.

This clone was counted a few times. The chain is built from TRBV14 and TRBJ1-1; D is unresolved. The CDR3 has 13 residues. Trimming left V 3 bases short and J 0 bases short, with 5 bases between. Germline V gives CDR1 SGHDN, CDR2 FVKESK. Written as DNA, the CDR3 is TGTGCCAGCAGCCAGGAGCTGAACACTGAAGCTTTCTTT. This codes for CASSQELNTEAFF.

The chain uses TRBV5-6 and TRBJ2-3, with D possibly TRBD1 on 6 matching bases. CDR3 length: 17 residues. Trimming pared 0 bases from V and 0 bases from J, leaving 14 bases between. Germline assignment: CDR1 SGHDT and CDR2 YYEEEE. DNA for the CDR3: TGTGCCAGCAGCTTGGGAGGACAGAATCCTAGCACAGATACGCAGTATTTT. Amino acids: CASSLGGQNPSTDTQYF.

The chain links TRBV28 to TRBJ2-3, with TRBD2 matching over 9 bases. Germline assignment: CDR1 MDHEN and CDR2 SYDVKM. With V trimmed by 3 bases and J by 0 bases, 7 bases remained unmatched. The CDR3 consists of 17 residues. The CDR3 spells CASSFLLAGQSTDTQYF. The DNA of the CDR3 is TGTGCCAGCAGTTTCTTACTAGCGGGCCAGAGCACAGATACGCAGTATTTT.

This rearrangement joins TRBV7-8 to TRBJ2-1, with TRBD2 identical over 9 bases. The CDR3 loop spans 16 amino acids. Germline assignment: CDR1 SGHVS and CDR2 FQNEAQ. The trim removed 5 bases at V and 15 bases at J, leaving 20 bases unmatched. For the CDR3, the DNA is TGTGCCAGCAGCCCAGCGCGGGTAAGCGGGAGGCCCGTGCGGTTCTTC. Translated, it gives CASSPARVSGRPVRFF.

The chain carries TRBV6-5 and TRBJ1-1; unclear D gene. Germline V gene lookup returns CDR1 MNHEY and CDR2 SVGAGI. V lost 6 bases and J lost 6, with 8 bases in between. This CDR3 region has 11 residues. The CDR3 bases are TGTGCCAGCAGGCGGAGCGCTGAAGCTTTCTTT. It is translated as CASRRSAEAFF.

This chain uses TRBV2 with TRBJ2-1, with D tentatively TRBD2 (5 bases). This CDR3 region has 13 residues. Between the trimmed V and J ends, which lost 6 bases and 9 bases, there was a span of 15 bases. Per germline, CDR1 SNHLY and CDR2 FYNNEI. CDR3 in DNA: TGTGCCAGCAGGAGTAGGGCCGAGGGTGAGCAGTTCTTC. It translates to CASRSRAEGEQFF.

The chain recombines TRBV7-2 with TRBJ2-5, with TRBD2 as a possible D gene (5 bases). Between the trimmed V and J ends, which lost 3 bases and 1 base, there was a span of 9 bases. This CDR3 contains 14 residues. Germline CDR1 and CDR2: SGHTA and FQGNSA. The CDR3 region has the DNA TGTGCCAGCAGCTTTCCAAGCGGCCAAGAGACCCAGTACTTC. Protein sequence: CASSFPSGQETQYF.

This chain uses TRBV11-2 with TRBJ2-7; maybe TRBD2 (6 bases). Trimming took 5 bases from V and 7 from J, leaving 15 bases between them. The CDR3 is made up of 13 amino acids. Germline V gene data show CDR1 as SGHAT and CDR2 as FQNNGV. The CDR3 region is CASSPGTLREQYF. CDR3 sequence (DNA): TGTGCCAGCAGCCCTGGGACTCTTCGGGAGCAGTACTTC.

The CDR3 is CASSEGGGGGLQPQHF. The CDR3 nucleotides are TGTGCCAGCAGTGAAGGGGGCGGGGGGGGACTGCAGCCCCAGCATTTT. V and J are TRBV6-1 and TRBJ1-5, with D possibly being TRBD1 (5 bases). Germline CDR1 MNHNS, CDR2 SASEGT. The CDR3 spans 16 residues. The germline V and J ends were trimmed by 1 base and 7 bases, with 17 bases remaining between them.

This sequence joins TRBV10-1 and TRBJ2-5; 8 nucleotides agree with TRBD2. The J call may be incorrect, as the DNA end agrees better with TRBJ2-7. The germline V gene encodes CDR1 WNHNN and CDR2 SYGVQD (reference sequence). The CDR3 covers 15 residues. CDR3 nucleotide sequence: TGCGCCAGCAGGTCGGTCGGTACTAGCGGCTACGAGCAGTACTTC. It yields the protein CASRSVGTSGYEQYF.

The genes are TRBV28 and TRBJ1-1; TRBD1 agrees at 7 bases. J gave up 7 bases and V 7 bases, and 6 bases lay outside the gene matches. CDR3 length equals 12 residues. Germline lookup yields CDR1 MDHEN and CDR2 SYDVKM. CDR3 amino acids: CASNSGGNEAFF. CDR3 sequence (DNA): TGTGCCAGCAATTCAGGGGGGAATGAAGCTTTCTTT.

The rearrangement joins TRBV30 to TRBJ2-7; 11 bases line up with TRBD1. Germline assignment: CDR1 GTSNPN and CDR2 SVGIG (reference sequence). This CDR3 comprises 16 residues. V gave up 0 bases and J gave up 5 bases; unmatched junction bases: 9. CDR3 sequence: CAWSVGGGQGGDEQYF. DNA of the CDR3: TGTGCCTGGAGTGTGGGGGGGGGACAGGGGGGCGACGAGCAGTACTTC.

The DNA for the CDR3 is TGTGCCACCTGGGAGGTAGGGAATTTTGTTAATGAGCAGTTCTTC. The encoded protein is CATWEVGNFVNEQFF. The chain joins TRBV6-5 to TRBJ2-1; weak D call: TRBD2 (6 bases). V shed 10 bases and J shed 7 bases, with 23 bases lying between them. The CDR3 runs to 15 residues. The germline V gene encodes CDR1 MNHEY and CDR2 SVGAGI.

This clone was detected a few times. The V call is TRBV6-5, the J call TRBJ1-1; no clear D. Trimming removed 0 bases at V and 1 base at J, with 6 bases between. The CDR3 is 14 amino acids. Germline V CDR1 and CDR2: MNHEY, SVGAGI. CDR3 nucleotide sequence: TGTGCCAGCAGTTACTCGACGGGGAACACTGAAGCTTTCTTT. Translated, it gives CASSYSTGNTEAFF.